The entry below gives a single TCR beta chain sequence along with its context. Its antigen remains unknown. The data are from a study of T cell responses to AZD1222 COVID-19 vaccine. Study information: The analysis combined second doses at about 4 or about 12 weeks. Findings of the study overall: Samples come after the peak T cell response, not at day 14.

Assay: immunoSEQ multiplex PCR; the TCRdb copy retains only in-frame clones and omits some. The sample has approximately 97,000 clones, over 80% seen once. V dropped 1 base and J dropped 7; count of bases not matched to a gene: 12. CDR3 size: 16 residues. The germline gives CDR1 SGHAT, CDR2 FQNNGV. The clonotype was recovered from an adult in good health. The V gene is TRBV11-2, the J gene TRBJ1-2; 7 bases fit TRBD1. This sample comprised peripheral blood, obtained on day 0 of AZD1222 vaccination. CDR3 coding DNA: TGTGCCAGCAGCTTAGTGGGGAGACAGGGAGGTTCTGGCTACACCTTC. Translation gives CASSLVGRQGGSGYTF.